The 8 T cell receptor beta chains in this list originate from one sample, sequenced in a study of blood T cell repertoires in COVID-19. Here immunoSEQ multiplex PCR was the method, and the copy in TCRdb shows in-frame clones only, minus some. The profile shows about 44,000 clones, about 88% of them singletons. The sequenced sample was peripheral blood. The source of these receptors is a man aged 65 to 79 with active COVID-19.

This rearrangement joins TRBV3-1 (or the pseudogene TRBV3-2) to TRBJ2-1; 7 bases line up with TRBD2. CDR1 and CDR2 from the germline V gene are LGHDT and YNNKEL (reference sequence). The CDR3 runs to 16 residues. V shed 4 bases, J shed 6 bases, and the junction held 12 bases outside the gene matches. The CDR3, as DNA: TGTGCCAGCAGCCTGCGACTAGCCGCTTCGGGCAATGAGCAGTTCTTC. Amino acids: CASSLRLAASGNEQFF.

A single count supports this clone. CDR3 sequence reads: CASSFTGTGGTQTQYF. The CDR3 nucleotides are TGTGCCAGCAGTTTCACCGGGACAGGGGGGACACAGACCCAGTACTTC. This chain uses TRBV7-8 with TRBJ2-5; 11 nucleotides line up with TRBD1. Losses at the gene ends were 6 bases for V and 6 bases for J; bases not matched to a gene: 12. Germline V gene sequence: CDR1 SGHVS, CDR2 FQNEAQ. The CDR3 has 16 residues.

V is TRBV7-3 and J is TRBJ2-7; TRBD1 agrees at 8 bases. V lost 3 bases, J lost 7 bases, and 8 bases stayed unmatched. The CDR3 is 14 residues long. The germline gives CDR1 SGHTA, CDR2 FQGTGA. DNA for the CDR3: TGTGCCAGCAGCTTGACCGACAGGGGTGGGGAGCAGTACTTC. Protein product: CASSLTDRGGEQYF. Full variable domain (rest looked up from reference TRBV7-3 and TRBJ2-7): GAGVSQTPSNKVTEKGKYVELRCDPISGHTALYWYRQSLGQGPEFLIYFQGTGAADDSGLPNDRFFAVRPEGSVSTLKIQRTERGDSAVYLCASSLTDRGGEQYFGPGTRLTVT.

The V and J genes are TRBV19 and TRBJ2-1, with TRBD1 identical over 9 bases. Germline V CDR1 and CDR2: LNHDA, SQIVND (reference sequence). V shed 4 bases, J shed 14 bases, and the junction held 6 bases outside the gene matches. This CDR3 comprises 12 residues. The CDR3 protein is CASSTQQGAKFF. CDR3 DNA sequence: TGTGCCAGTAGTACCCAACAGGGGGCGAAGTTCTTC.

The chain couples TRBV5-1 to TRBJ2-5, with D possibly TRBD2 on 6 matching bases. V was pared by 2 bases and J by 5 bases, with 10 bases between. CDR1 and CDR2 from the germline V gene are SGHRS and YFSETQ. The CDR3 contains 13 residues. CDR3 DNA: TGCGCCAGCAGCTTCGGCGGGGAGGAGACCCAGTACTTC. This encodes CASSFGGEETQYF.

The chain recombines TRBV6-1 with TRBJ2-7; possibly TRBD1 for D (7 bases). Germline values: CDR1 MNHNS, CDR2 SASEGT. This CDR3 comprises 15 residues. Trimming removed 3 bases from V and 2 bases from J, with 14 bases in between. The CDR3 loop reads CASSDRGAYPYEQYF. The CDR3 DNA follows: TGTGCCAGCAGTGACAGGGGGGCCTATCCCTACGAGCAGTACTTC.

The CDR3: CASSLTRAGANTGELFF. The CDR3 DNA sequence: TGTGCCAGCAGCTTAACTAGAGCGGGGGCGAACACCGGGGAGCTGTTTTTT. The gene calls are TRBV7-3 and TRBJ2-2; 8 nucleotides agree with TRBD2. From germline, CDR1 is SGHTA and CDR2 FQGTGA. J lost 0 bases, V lost 0 bases, and 3 bases had no gene match. The CDR3 has 17 amino acids.

The chain links TRBV19 to TRBJ2-7, with TRBD1 as a possible D gene (5 bases). Germline V gene lookup returns CDR1 LNHDA and CDR2 SQIVND (reference sequence). V was shortened by 5 bases and J by 2 bases, with 7 bases between the two germline ends. CDR3 size: 12 residues. CDR3 sequence (DNA): TGTGCCAGTAGTTCAGGGACCTACGAGCAGTACTTC. This translates into CASSSGTYEQYF.